These 27 T cell receptor beta chains came from one sample sequenced in a study of shared clonotypes between healthy human individuals (TCRdb year 2020). Library method: the immunoSEQ multiplex PCR assay. In TCRdb, the immuneACCESS table is reduced to in-frame sequences with V and J assigned. These tables do not hold every clone; where another copy was compared, an unresolved V gene accounts for under half, and the others remain unexplained. This sample holds roughly 1 million clones; about three quarters were observed only once. In total, the top ten clones hold approximately 1.5% of the sample. Input material: memory CD4+ T cells sorted from blood. Interpreted using the paper, the cell subset or site label stands for: CD45RA-negative fraction. The receptors originated from a young man in good health.

The CDR3 here is CASSEPVNPNEQFF. The CDR3, as DNA: TGCGCCAGCAGTGAGCCAGTGAATCCCAATGAGCAGTTCTTC. This rearrangement joins TRBV10-2 to TRBJ2-1, with no clear D. Germline values: CDR1 WSHSY, CDR2 SAAADI. The V end lost 2 bases, the J end lost 6 bases, and 11 bases lay between the germline ends. The CDR3 is 14 residues long.

The chain links TRBV2 to TRBJ1-4; 7 nucleotides agree with TRBD1. Trimming took 8 bases from V and 5 from J; bases not matched to a gene: 8. The CDR3 covers 14 residues. Germline V gives CDR1 SNHLY, CDR2 FYNNEI. The CDR3, as DNA: TGTGCCAGCCACTACAGGGGAGGAAATGAAAAACTGTTTTTT. Its protein product is CASHYRGGNEKLFF.

Only a few counts were recorded for this clone. The chain links TRBV9 to TRBJ1-3; D is possibly TRBD1 (6 bases). V was pared by 0 bases and J by 4 bases, with 14 bases between. The CDR3 runs to 16 residues. The germline gives CDR1 SGDLS, CDR2 YYNGEE. The CDR3 nucleotides read TGTGCCAGCAGCGTAGATGGGGGCGCGAGGGGAAACACCATATATTTT. Translation: CASSVDGGARGNTIYF.

On this clone itself: Other DNA sequences in this sample translate to the same CDR3. The chain carries TRBV30 and TRBJ2-5, with D possibly being TRBD1 (6 bases). With 0 bases removed from V and 2 bases from J, the gap between germline ends came to 10 bases. The CDR3 consists of 14 residues. Germline values: CDR1 GTSNPN, CDR2 SVGIG (reference sequence). The CDR3 region has the DNA TGTGCCTGGAGTGTAGGTACAGGGCAAGAGACCCAGTACTTC. Translated, it gives CAWSVGTGQETQYF. The whole variable domain, remainder taken from reference TRBV30 and TRBJ2-5, is SQTIHQWPATLVQPVGSPLSLECTVEGTSNPNLYWYRQAAGRGLQLLFYSVGIGQISSEVPQNLSASRPQDRQFILSSKKLLLSDSGFYLCAWSVGTGQETQYFGPGTRLLVL.

V gene TRBV6-6 combines with J gene TRBJ2-4; 10 bases fit TRBD1. V lost 5 bases and J lost 5; bases outside the gene matches: 9. Germline V gene data show CDR1 as MNHNY and CDR2 as SVGAGI (reference sequence). The CDR3 loop spans 16 amino acids. DNA of the CDR3: TGTGCCAGCAGTCAACAACCCGGGACAGGGGAAAACATTCAGTACTTC. This translates into CASSQQPGTGENIQYF.

This clone came up a few times. The chain employs TRBV5-6 and TRBJ2-6; possibly TRBD1 or TRBD2 for D (5 bases each). The germline V gene has CDR1 SGHDT and CDR2 YYEEEE. V gave up 4 bases and J gave up 2 bases, with 7 bases separating them. This CDR3 is 14 amino acids long. The CDR3 loop is CASSQGPGANVLTF. As DNA, the CDR3 is TGTGCCAGCAGCCAGGGACCTGGGGCCAACGTCCTGACTTTC. Looking up the rest from reference TRBV5-6 and TRBJ2-6 gives the full variable domain: DAGVTQSPTHLIKTRGQQVTLRCSPKSGHDTVSWYQQALGQGPQFIFQYYEEEERQRGNFPDRFSGHQFPNYSSELNVNALLLGDSALYLCASSQGPGANVLTFGAGSRLTVL.

The chain has TRBV21-1 and TRBJ2-1; no DNA check was done on the table's D call, TRBD2. TRBV21-1 is annotated as a pseudogene. The CDR3 length is 16 residues. CDR3 loop: CASSKERLAGVNEQFF. In nucleotides, the CDR3 is TGTGCCAGCAGCAAAGAGAGACTAGCGGGAGTTAATGAGCAGTTCTTC.

The rearrangement links TRBV12-1 to TRBJ2-7; the D segment call TRBD2 is taken from the table without a DNA check. TRBV12-1 is flagged as a pseudogene. There are 18 residues in the CDR3. The CDR3, as DNA: TGTGCCAGCAGCTTTGCGCCCCCCAGAGGAGGGTTGGCGGGCGAGCAGTACTTC. It encodes CASSFAPPRGGLAGEQYF.

V usage is TRBV16 and J usage is TRBJ2-1, with D possibly being TRBD2 (5 bases). The CDR3 is made up of 14 amino acids. The germline gives CDR1 KGHSY, CDR2 FQNENV. The V gene lost 4 bases and the J gene lost 5 bases, with 12 bases spanning the gap. The CDR3 is CASSPGSGNNEQFF. In DNA form, the CDR3 reads TGTGCCAGCAGCCCTGGTTCCGGGAACAATGAGCAGTTCTTC. Using reference TRBV16 and TRBJ2-1 for the parts outside the CDR3, the full variable domain is GEEVAQTPKHLVRGEGQKAKLYCAPIKGHSYVFWYQQVLKNEFKFLISFQNENVFDETGMPKERFSAKCLPNSPCSLEIQATKLEDSAVYFCASSPGSGNNEQFFGPGTRLTVL.

This clone has a count of ten or more. The chain carries TRBV15 and TRBJ2-1, with TRBD1 matching over 9 bases. CDR1 and CDR2 (germline): LNHNV, YYDKDF (reference sequence). J gave up 5 bases and V 3 bases, and 2 bases lay outside the gene matches. The CDR3 extends over 14 amino acids. The CDR3 DNA follows: TGTGCCACCAGCAGGGACAGGGGCAACAATGAGCAGTTCTTC. The encoded protein is CATSRDRGNNEQFF.

This chain joins TRBV7-3 and TRBJ2-2; unclear D gene. Trimming shortened V by 5 bases and J by 6 bases, and 13 bases separated the two germline ends. The germline gives CDR1 SGHTA, CDR2 FQGTGA. The CDR3 has 14 residues. The CDR3 DNA is TGTGCCAGCAGCACGGCGGCGGCTCCCGGGGAGCTGTTTTTT. It specifies CASSTAAAPGELFF.

The chain couples TRBV5-1 to TRBJ2-7; 9 positions agree with TRBD1. The CDR3 is 13 residues long. Germline trimming cut 3 bases from V and 3 bases from J; bases unmatched to any gene: 1. Germline assignment: CDR1 SGHRS and CDR2 YFSETQ. The CDR3 coding sequence is TGCGCCAGCAGCTGGGACAGGGTCTACGAGCAGTACTTC. Protein: CASSWDRVYEQYF.

The chain employs TRBV5-5 and TRBJ2-7; D not resolved. Germline assignment: CDR1 SGHKS and CDR2 YYEKEE (reference sequence). CDR3 length: 12 amino acids. Trimming left V 4 bases short and J 3 bases short, with 8 bases between. CDR3 nucleotide sequence: TGTGCCAGCAGCGCCGATTTCTACGAGCAGTACTTC. This encodes CASSADFYEQYF.

V usage is TRBV5-1 and J usage is TRBJ2-7; unclear D gene. V shed 4 bases and J shed 5 bases, with 13 bases lying between them. This CDR3 has 13 amino acids. Germline lookup yields CDR1 SGHRS and CDR2 YFSETQ. In nucleotides, the CDR3 is TGCGCCAGCAGCCCCATTCCCGGCCACGAGCAGTACTTC. Its protein product is CASSPIPGHEQYF.

This chain links TRBV6-1 with TRBJ2-7; D perhaps matches TRBD1 (6 bases). Germline CDR1 reads MNHNS; CDR2 reads SASEGT. Trimming removed 5 bases at V and 0 bases at J, with 11 bases between. CDR3 length equals 14 residues. The CDR3 sequence is CASSQQGFSYEQYF. The CDR3 DNA reads TGTGCCAGCAGTCAACAGGGCTTCTCCTACGAGCAGTACTTC.

The chain is built from TRBV5-6 and TRBJ2-5; 11 positions agree with TRBD1. The ends lost 4 bases at V and 4 bases at J; junction bases unmatched: 3. The CDR3 has 14 amino acids. Germline V gene lookup returns CDR1 SGHDT and CDR2 YYEEEE. In DNA, the CDR3 is TGTGCCAGCAGCCCGGGACAGGGGGTAGAGACCCAGTACTTC. Residues: CASSPGQGVETQYF.

This chain links TRBV7-2 with TRBJ2-3, with TRBD2 matching 11 bases. The CDR3 runs 16 residues. Trimming cost V 1 base and J 2 bases; bases outside gene matches: 2. Germline V gives CDR1 SGHTA, CDR2 FQGNSA. CDR3 region: CASSLELAGVTDTQYF. Here the CDR3 DNA reads TGTGCCAGCAGCTTAGAACTAGCGGGGGTCACAGATACGCAGTATTTT.

The chain couples TRBV28 to TRBJ2-6; possibly TRBD1 for D (6 bases). Deletions cut 6 bases from V and 2 bases from J, with 17 bases between. The V gene's germline CDR1 is MDHEN and CDR2 SYDVKM. This CDR3 has 17 residues. The CDR3 protein is CASSEWTAGAGANVLTF. Written as DNA, the CDR3 is TGTGCCAGCAGCGAATGGACAGCAGGGGCTGGGGCCAACGTCCTGACTTTC.

This clone showed up just once. This chain uses TRBV5-1 with TRBJ2-1; 10 nucleotides match TRBD2. Per germline, CDR1 SGHRS and CDR2 YFSETQ. J lost 7 bases, V lost 4 bases, and 11 bases had no gene match. CDR3 length: 16 residues. The CDR3: CASSPSLAGEGNEQFF. CDR3 DNA: TGCGCCAGCAGCCCGAGTCTAGCGGGGGAGGGTAATGAGCAGTTCTTC.

The rearrangement joins TRBV25-1 to TRBJ2-1, with D possibly matching TRBD1 (6 bases). Germline V gene data show CDR1 as MGHDK and CDR2 as SYGVNS. The V end was cut by 3 bases, the J end by 4 bases, with 13 bases between. This CDR3 is built from 15 residues. CDR3 sequence reads: CASSDARTAYNEQFF. The DNA for the CDR3 is TGTGCCAGCAGTGACGCCCGGACAGCGTACAATGAGCAGTTCTTC.

V gene TRBV9 combines with J gene TRBJ2-2; 7 positions match TRBD1. The germline CDR1 and CDR2 sequences are SGDLS and YYNGEE. Germline trimming cut 0 bases from V and 6 bases from J; bases unmatched to any gene: 11. This CDR3 is built from 17 residues. CDR3 sequence reads: CASSVEGARSFPGELFF. The CDR3 nucleotides are TGTGCCAGCAGCGTAGAGGGGGCGCGTTCTTTTCCCGGGGAGCTGTTTTTT.

In its sample, this clone was seen a few times. The sample has other DNA sequences that encode this CDR3 too. The CDR3 loop reads CASSPDRNSPLHF. The CDR3 DNA reads TGTGCCAGCTCACCGGACAGGAATTCACCCCTCCACTTT. J is TRBJ1-6 and V is TRBV18, with 7 bases that match TRBD1. J was trimmed by 7 bases and V by 3 bases; bases with no gene match: 0. Germline loops: CDR1 KGHSH, CDR2 LQKENI. The CDR3 is made up of 13 amino acids. Based on the CDR3 plus reference TRBV18 and TRBJ1-6, the full variable domain is NAGVMQNPRHLVRRRGQEARLRCSPMKGHSHVYWYRQLPEEGLKFMVYLQKENIIDESGMPKERFSAEFPKEGPSILRIQQVVRGDSAAYFCASSPDRNSPLHFGNGTRLTVT.

This chain uses TRBV6-5 with TRBJ1-1; tentatively, D is TRBD1 (5 bases). The germline gives CDR1 MNHEY, CDR2 SVGAGI. The germline V and J ends were trimmed by 8 bases and 3 bases, with 16 bases remaining between them. This CDR3 has 14 amino acids. The CDR3 sequence: CASRGRRGDTEAFF. The CDR3 nucleotides are TGTGCCAGCCGTGGTCGGAGGGGCGACACTGAAGCTTTCTTT.

The chain has TRBV7-9 and TRBJ1-1; perhaps TRBD1 as D (5 bases). Germline assignment: CDR1 SEHNR and CDR2 FQNEAQ (reference sequence). V gave up 7 bases and J gave up 0 bases, with 15 bases separating them. The CDR3 spans 15 residues. CDR3 nucleotides: TGTGCCAGCAACCCGGACACCCTCCTGAACACTGAAGCTTTCTTT. This sequence encodes CASNPDTLLNTEAFF.

A few counts support this clone. This chain uses TRBV19 with TRBJ1-1; 7 nucleotides line up with TRBD1. J was trimmed by 3 bases and V by 0 bases; bases with no gene match: 10. The length of the CDR3 is 17 residues. Germline assignment: CDR1 LNHDA and CDR2 SQIVND (reference sequence). Here the CDR3 reads CASSIDGRQGGHTEAFF. The DNA for the CDR3 is TGTGCCAGTAGTATAGATGGTCGACAGGGAGGACACACTGAAGCTTTCTTT. The full variable domain, rest sourced from reference TRBV19 and TRBJ1-1, is DGGITQSPKYLFRKEGQNVTLSCEQNLNHDAMYWYRQDPGQGLRLIYYSQIVNDFQKGDIAEGYSVSREKKESFPLTVTSAQKNPTAFYLCASSIDGRQGGHTEAFFGQGTRLTVV.

This clone was picked up many times. CDR3 in amino acids: CSVVRTTHEQYF. In nucleotides, the CDR3 is TGCAGCGTTGTCAGGACTACGCACGAGCAGTACTTC. The chain recombines TRBV29-1 with TRBJ2-7; a weak D match, TRBD2 (6 bases). V dropped 4 bases and J dropped 5 bases, with 12 bases sitting between them. This CDR3 has 12 amino acids. Per the germline V gene, CDR1 is SQVTM and CDR2 is ANQGSEA.

The J gene is TRBJ2-1, the V gene TRBV5-6, with 13 bases aligning to TRBD2. This CDR3 has 15 amino acids. V gave up 5 bases and J gave up 8 bases; unmatched junction bases: 7. The germline V gene encodes CDR1 SGHDT and CDR2 YYEEEE. This chain's CDR3 is CASRGWTSGSDEQFF. CDR3 sequence (DNA): TGTGCCAGCAGGGGTTGGACTAGCGGGAGTGATGAGCAGTTCTTC.